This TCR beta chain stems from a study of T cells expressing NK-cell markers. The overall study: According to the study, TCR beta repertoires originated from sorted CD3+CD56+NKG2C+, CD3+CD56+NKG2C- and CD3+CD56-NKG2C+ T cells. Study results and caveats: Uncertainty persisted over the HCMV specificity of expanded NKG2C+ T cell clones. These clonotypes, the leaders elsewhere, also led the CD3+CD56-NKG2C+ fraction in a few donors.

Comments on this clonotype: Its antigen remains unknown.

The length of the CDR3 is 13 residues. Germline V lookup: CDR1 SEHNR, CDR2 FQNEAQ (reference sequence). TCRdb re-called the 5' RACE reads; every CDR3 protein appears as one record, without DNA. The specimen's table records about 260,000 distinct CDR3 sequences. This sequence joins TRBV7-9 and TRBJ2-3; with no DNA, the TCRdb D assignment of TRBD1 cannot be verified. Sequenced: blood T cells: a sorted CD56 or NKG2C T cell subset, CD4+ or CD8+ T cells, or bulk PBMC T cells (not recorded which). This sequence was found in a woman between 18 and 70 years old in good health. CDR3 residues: CASSRPGADTQYF.